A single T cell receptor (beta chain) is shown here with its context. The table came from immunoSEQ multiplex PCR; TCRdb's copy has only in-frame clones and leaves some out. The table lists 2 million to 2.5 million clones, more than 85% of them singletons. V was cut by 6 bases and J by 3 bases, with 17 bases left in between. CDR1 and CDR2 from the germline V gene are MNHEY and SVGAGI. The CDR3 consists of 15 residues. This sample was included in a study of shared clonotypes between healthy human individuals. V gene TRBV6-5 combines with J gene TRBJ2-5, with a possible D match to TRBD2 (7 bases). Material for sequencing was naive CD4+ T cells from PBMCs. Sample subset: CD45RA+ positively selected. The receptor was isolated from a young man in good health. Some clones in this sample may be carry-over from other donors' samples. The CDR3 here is CASSPLGGAEETQYF. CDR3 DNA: TGTGCCAGCAGCCCATTAGGGGGGGCCGAAGAGACCCAGTACTTC.